This T cell receptor (beta chain) was obtained from a study of blood T cell repertoires in COVID-19. Across the study: Donors in the United States, Italy and Spain gave samples during acute or convalescent COVID-19. T cells, B-cell-depleted T cells, or PBMCs supplied cDNA or gDNA.

The germline gives CDR1 SEHNR, CDR2 FQNEAQ (reference sequence). Deletions cut 4 bases from V and 5 bases from J, with 11 bases between. This CDR3 spans 13 amino acids. Authors' processing steps: Amplification of reference gene primers provided the estimated nucleated cell counts. Assay used: immunoSEQ multiplex PCR; TCRdb lists only in-frame clones, some missing. V, J and clone size are those of that table, while D and trimming were read from the DNA. The data show under 250,000 clones, approximately 78% seen once. The V and J genes are TRBV7-9 and TRBJ1-2; no clear D. Specimen: peripheral blood. This sequence was found in a woman aged 18-29 years with acute or convalescent COVID-19. In DNA, the CDR3 is TGTGCCAGCAGCTCCGGGGTGCCTTATGGCTACACCTTC. Translation gives CASSSGVPYGYTF.